These T cell receptor beta chains were read from a single sample in a study of regulatory T cells in long-lasting Graves disease. MiXCR was run by TCRdb on the multiplex PCR reads, yielding one entry per CDR3 protein. The table records around 460,000 distinct CDR3 sequences, approximately 14% of them present only once. These data also featured in a second study, about T cells in Graves' hyperthyroidism and ophthalmopathy.

The material sequenced was peripheral blood mononuclear cells (PBMCs), taken at new diagnosis, from a patient treated with antithyroid drugs. These receptors were taken from a woman between 45 and 65 years old with Graves disease. Each CDR3 is given without its conserved first and last residue. Fields, in order: V gene, J gene, D gene, CDR3 protein. D genes are given only for firm matches.

v_gene: TRBV7-2
j_gene: TRBJ2-1
d_gene: TRBD1
CDR3aa: ASSRDRVSSEQF

v_gene: TRBV5-1
j_gene: TRBJ1-1
d_gene: -
CDR3aa: ASSRTQGQNTEAF

v_gene: TRBV10-3
j_gene: TRBJ2-6
d_gene: TRBD1
CDR3aa: AIGRQGTLSSGANVLT

v_gene: TRBV19
j_gene: TRBJ2-7
d_gene: TRBD1
CDR3aa: ASSSWTGTYEQY

v_gene: TRBV28
j_gene: TRBJ2-3
d_gene: TRBD1
CDR3aa: ASRTLDRETDTQY

v_gene: TRBV30
j_gene: TRBJ2-3
d_gene: -
CDR3aa: AWRVRGTQY

v_gene: TRBV29-1
j_gene: TRBJ2-5
d_gene: -
CDR3aa: SVEDYDSETQY

v_gene: TRBV30
j_gene: TRBJ2-3
d_gene: -
CDR3aa: AWSVRRADTQY

v_gene: TRBV11-2
j_gene: TRBJ2-7
d_gene: TRBD2
CDR3aa: ASSLGLAQITYEQY

v_gene: TRBV11-2
j_gene: TRBJ2-7
d_gene: -
CDR3aa: ASSTSPLNEQY

v_gene: TRBV4-1
j_gene: TRBJ2-2
d_gene: -
CDR3aa: ASSHDTTTGELF

v_gene: TRBV4-1
j_gene: TRBJ2-1
d_gene: TRBD2
CDR3aa: ASSQVRGRASVNEQF

v_gene: TRBV20-1
j_gene: TRBJ2-3
d_gene: -
CDR3aa: SAPGSATDTQY

v_gene: TRBV19
j_gene: TRBJ2-1
d_gene: -
CDR3aa: ASSIGRDPTYNEQF

v_gene: TRBV13
j_gene: TRBJ2-1
d_gene: -
CDR3aa: ASSPTRGNYPFYNEQF

v_gene: TRBV13
j_gene: TRBJ2-3
d_gene: TRBD2
CDR3aa: ACNPSGSLADTQY

v_gene: TRBV11-2
j_gene: TRBJ2-1
d_gene: TRBD2
CDR3aa: ASSPRDFTASGLNEQF

v_gene: TRBV20-1
j_gene: TRBJ1-1
d_gene: TRBD1
CDR3aa: SARVWDRVSIMNTEAF

v_gene: TRBV20-1
j_gene: TRBJ2-7
d_gene: -
CDR3aa: SARVSAGPGYEQY

v_gene: TRBV7-2
j_gene: -
d_gene: TRBD2
CDR3aa: ASSLGRLAGRDEQY

v_gene: TRBV6-5
j_gene: TRBJ2-7
d_gene: -
CDR3aa: ASSYSRSSGYYEQY

v_gene: TRBV7-9
j_gene: TRBJ2-7
d_gene: TRBD1
CDR3aa: ASSPRGMGQRSSYEQY

v_gene: TRBV7-9
j_gene: TRBJ2-1
d_gene: TRBD1
CDR3aa: ASSLANGQGEQF